A selection of T cell receptor beta chains follows, all from one sample in a study of blood T cell repertoires in COVID-19. Generated by immunoSEQ multiplex PCR, the TCRdb table keeps only in-frame clones and is missing some. The profile shows fewer than 150,000 clones, around 80% of them singletons. Sequenced sample: peripheral blood. The receptors derive from a woman aged 80 or older in a cohort sampled during active or convalescent COVID-19. Each CDR3 is given with its conserved first and last residue. A row's size may be missing; if present it is once, few, many or a size class.

cdr3_length	clone_size	v_call	j_call	cdr3_aa
14	.	TRBV11-2	TRBJ2-3	CASLVGGGTDTQYF
15	.	TRBV11-3	TRBJ2-3	CASSRGQGQGDTQYF
16	.	TRBV5-1	TRBJ2-1	CASSLPSGAQGDEQFF
15	once	TRBV5-1	TRBJ2-2	CASSLSGGNTGELFF
13	once	TRBV7-8	TRBJ1-1	CASSLSGNTEAFF
15	many	TRBV7-2	TRBJ2-5	CASLDRDSVAETQYF
12	.	TRBV12-3/TRBV12-4	TRBJ1-5	CASRVLNQPQHF
19	.	TRBV2	TRBJ1-1	CASSPTSIPGQGRNTEAFF
16	.	TRBV18	TRBJ1-5	CASSQSGGRSNQPQHF
14	few	TRBV19	TRBJ1-5	CASWGLVSGQPQHF
15	once	TRBV5-1	TRBJ2-5	CASSLEAGGAETQYF
15	.	TRBV7-3	TRBJ2-2	CASSSVPGQGGELFF
19	.	TRBV2	TRBJ2-2	CASSEAGIAGALGTGELFF
13	.	TRBV18	TRBJ2-1	CASSPAGDDEQFF
15	.	TRBV20-1	TRBJ2-5	CSASAGDRIFETQYF
18	once	TRBV18	TRBJ1-2	CASSPRVTRGIANYGYTF
16	.	TRBV5-1	TRBJ1-6	CASSSAGQGNNSPLHF
15	.	TRBV18	TRBJ1-1	CASSPMPGGFTEAFF
14	.	TRBV29-1	TRBJ2-3	CSVASGTATDTQYF
15	.	TRBV15	TRBJ1-4	CATSKRRSTNEKLFF
13	.	TRBV30	TRBJ2-5	CASTGGGAETQYF
15	.	TRBV7-9	TRBJ1-1	CAVNLRTLDATEAFF
16	.	TRBV4-2	TRBJ2-5	CASSPKEVTSGETQYF
17	.	TRBV6-2/TRBV6-3	TRBJ1-1	CASSPAEQGAFIPEAFF
15	.	TRBV7-8	TRBJ1-2	CASSPERGADYGYTF
15	.	TRBV5-1	TRBJ2-7	CASSPGGSVAHEQYF
14	many	TRBV5-1	TRBJ1-2	CASSQDRGNYGYTF
14	.	TRBV5-1	TRBJ1-4	CASSSGTFGEKLFF
16	.	TRBV28	TRBJ2-1	CASSSAGTGLYNEQFF
18	.	TRBV5-5	TRBJ1-3	CASSLSAGENYSGNTIYF
13	.	TRBV7-2	TRBJ1-1	CASREGMNTEAFF
16	once	TRBV7-9	TRBJ2-3	CASSWMGKLYTDTQYF
14	.	TRBV18	TRBJ1-2	CASSPGTGGSGYTF
11	.	TRBV20-1	TRBJ1-5	CSTTGNQPQHF
15	.	TRBV21-1	TRBJ2-2	CAPRGALRATGELFF
17	.	TRBV11-2	TRBJ2-3	CASSLAPARQGADTQYF
17	.	TRBV24-1	TRBJ2-1	CATSRTGLRGAYNEQFF
13	.	TRBV19	TRBJ1-2	CASSIRGQWYYTF
15	.	TRBV6-1	TRBJ1-5	CASSEAGQTYQPQHF
15	.	TRBV6-5	TRBJ2-1	CASRLAGAPISEQFF
16	.	TRBV11-2	TRBJ2-5	CASSLGGQTLFETQYF
13	few	TRBV6-5	TRBJ2-7	CASRGGATYEQYF
14	.	TRBV7-2	TRBJ1-1	CASSLRSGNTEAFF
16	.	TRBV5-1	TRBJ1-5	CASSTGDLSSNQPQHF
19	.	TRBV18	TRBJ2-2	CASSQKGLAGRTNTGELFF
14	once	TRBV7-3	TRBJ1-1	CASSVNRGSTEAFF
14	.	TRBV7-9	TRBJ2-2	CASSLQGARGELFF
15	.	TRBV2	TRBJ1-2	CASTLDRGGFYGYTF